The 30 T cell receptor beta chains in this list originate from one sample, sequenced in a study of T cell repertoires in cytomegalovirus infection. For these receptors, no antigen is known. One entry per CDR3 protein results from TCRdb running MiXCR on the reads. The sample contains 200,000 to 250,000 distinct CDR3 sequences, roughly two fifths of which appear only once. Sequenced material: CD8+ T cells from cultured PBMCs, taken from culture after CMV antigen stimulation. The receptors stem from a human donor in good health (CMV status not recorded). Some clones in this sample may be carry-over from other donors' samples.

This clonotype was counted a few times. This chain joins TRBV7-6 and TRBJ2-2; D is tentatively TRBD1 or TRBD2 (5 bases each). Germline V CDR1 and CDR2: SGHVS, FNYEAQ. Trimming removed 2 bases at V and 4 bases at J, with 8 bases between. The CDR3 runs to 14 residues. The CDR3: CASSLPGTTGELFF. CDR3 DNA sequence: TGTGCCAGCAGCTTACCGGGGACCACCGGGGAGCTGTTTTTT.

This chain uses TRBV27 with TRBJ2-5; 7 bases map to TRBD2. Trimming took 8 bases from V and 5 from J; bases not matched to a gene: 8. Germline-derived CDR1 and CDR2 are MNHEY and SMNVEV (reference sequence). CDR3 length: 13 residues. The CDR3 loop reads CASRWGGSETQYF. CDR3 in DNA: TGTGCCAGCCGTTGGGGGGGATCCGAGACCCAGTACTTC.

V gene TRBV7-2 combines with J gene TRBJ2-7, with D maybe TRBD2 (6 bases). There are 15 residues in the CDR3. V was clipped by 5 bases and J by 0 bases, with 14 bases between them. The germline V gene encodes CDR1 SGHTA and CDR2 FQGNSA. CDR3 coding DNA: TGTGCCAGCAGCCCTCCCTTCGGGGGCTCCTACGAGCAGTACTTC. Translated: CASSPPFGGSYEQYF.

The chain is built from TRBV29-1 and TRBJ2-7, with 13 positions matching TRBD2. There are 13 residues in the CDR3. Unmatched junction bases numbered 5, after V lost 6 bases and J lost 6 bases. Germline lookup yields CDR1 SQVTM and CDR2 ANQGSEA. The CDR3 sequence: CSVPLAGGPEQYF. Written as DNA, the CDR3 is TGCAGCGTCCCACTAGCGGGAGGGCCCGAGCAGTACTTC.

The CDR3 region is CASSDGTAYEQYF. The CDR3 DNA sequence: TGTGCCAGCAGTGACGGGACAGCCTACGAGCAGTACTTC. The rearrangement joins TRBV12-3 or TRBV12-4 to TRBJ2-7, with TRBD1 identical over 7 bases. V lost 5 bases to trimming and J lost 2 bases; unmatched junction nucleotides: 3. The CDR3 runs 13 residues.

The chain has TRBV7-6 and TRBJ2-2, with TRBD1 as a possible D gene (6 bases). The CDR3 spans 15 residues. In germline, CDR1 is SGHVS, CDR2 FNYEAQ. The germline V and J ends were trimmed by 5 bases and 7 bases, with 17 bases remaining between them. The CDR3 nucleotides are TGTGCCAGCAGCCACAGGGACACCTCCAGCGGGGAGCTGTTTTTT. This translates into CASSHRDTSSGELFF.

With respect to this clonotype: Its ends do not fully match the called genes, so a read error is possible. This chain connects TRBV7-6 to TRBJ2-3; D unclear. The germline CDR1 and CDR2 sequences are SGHVS and FNYEAQ. This CDR3 comprises 15 residues. The chain's CDR3 is CASSLAGIPVDTHYF. In DNA, the CDR3 is TGTGCCAGCAGCTTAGCTGGAATTCCCGTAGATACGCATTATTTT.

The chain uses TRBV7-3 and TRBJ2-3, with TRBD2 as a possible D gene (5 bases). The length of the CDR3 is 16 residues. The germline V gene has CDR1 SGHTA and CDR2 FQGTGA. The V end lost 4 bases, the J end lost 2 bases, and 16 bases lay between the germline ends. In nucleotides, the CDR3 is TGTGCCAGCAGCTCGGGGTTAGGTGGTCTCACAGATACGCAGTATTTT. This codes for CASSSGLGGLTDTQYF. The entire variable domain, with the rest obtained from reference TRBV7-3 and TRBJ2-3, is as follows: GAGVSQTPSNKVTEKGKYVELRCDPISGHTALYWYRQSLGQGPEFLIYFQGTGAADDSGLPNDRFFAVRPEGSVSTLKIQRTERGDSAVYLCASSSGLGGLTDTQYFGPGTRLTVL.

The chain links TRBV19 to TRBJ2-7; D not resolved. Germline CDR1 LNHDA, CDR2 SQIVND (reference sequence). The CDR3 runs to 14 residues. The ends were cut back, 4 bases at V and 1 base at J, with 11 bases in the middle. The CDR3 nucleotides read TGTGCCAGTAGTAGAGATCTGATTTCCTACGAGCAGTACTTC. Amino acid sequence: CASSRDLISYEQYF.

This clonotype came up a few times. The V and J genes are TRBV11-2 and TRBJ2-2, with 10 bases that match TRBD1. Germline V gene sequence: CDR1 SGHAT, CDR2 FQNNGV. The CDR3 spans 15 residues. The ends lost 4 bases at V and 6 bases at J; junction bases unmatched: 5. CDR3 bases: TGTGCCAGCAGCTACGACAGGGGGCATCCCGGGGAGCTGTTTTTT. Translating it yields CASSYDRGHPGELFF.

This clonotype turned up a few times. The rearrangement joins TRBV7-3 to TRBJ2-7; possible D gene TRBD2, 6 bases. The CDR3 contains 14 residues. The germline V gene has CDR1 SGHTA and CDR2 FQGTGA. V lost 2 bases and J lost 4, with 12 bases in between. The CDR3 nucleotides read TGTGCCAGCAGCTTAGGAGGGGAAGAATACGAGCAGTACTTC. Protein sequence: CASSLGGEEYEQYF.

Note on this clonotype: Relative to the germline gene, one junction end is altered; a read error may explain this. The V and J genes are TRBV11-1 and TRBJ2-1; the D call may be TRBD1 or TRBD2 (5 bases each). Germline lookup yields CDR1 SGHAT and CDR2 FQDESV (reference sequence). This CDR3 is 17 amino acids long. DNA for the CDR3: TGTGCCAGCAGCCTAGCAGTTGAGGGGTTCTCCTACAATGAGCAGTTCTTC. This translates into CASSLAVEGFSYNEQFF.

The chain is built from TRBV13 and TRBJ1-1, with D perhaps TRBD1 (5 bases). This CDR3 is built from 16 residues. Germline V gives CDR1 PRHDT, CDR2 FYEKMQ (reference sequence). V lost 5 bases, J lost 1 base, and 17 bases lay in between. The CDR3 region is CASSTNLRGRNTEAFF. The CDR3, as DNA: TGTGCCAGCAGCACCAACCTTCGGGGGAGGAACACTGAAGCTTTCTTT.

This clonotype was picked up a small number of times. The chain carries TRBV7-7 and TRBJ2-7; maybe TRBD2 (6 bases). CDR3 size: 14 residues. V was clipped by 5 bases and J by 1 base, with 12 bases between them. Per the germline V gene, CDR1 is SSHAT and CDR2 is FNYEAQ (reference sequence). The chain's CDR3 is CASSPGVGSYEQYF. For the CDR3, the DNA is TGTGCCAGCAGCCCGGGGGTAGGGTCCTACGAGCAGTACTTC.

The chain carries TRBV2 and TRBJ2-2; 8 bases map to TRBD2. CDR1 SNHLY and CDR2 FYNNEI come from the germline V gene. V lost 2 bases to trimming and J lost 2 bases; unmatched junction nucleotides: 7. The CDR3 has 17 residues. The CDR3 nucleotides are TGTGCCAGCAGTGAAAAAGTGACTAGCGACAACACCGGGGAGCTGTTTTTT. Its protein product is CASSEKVTSDNTGELFF.

The rearrangement joins TRBV5-4 to TRBJ2-1; D tentatively reads TRBD1 or TRBD2 (5 bases each). CDR3 length: 13 residues. Germline lookup yields CDR1 SGHNT and CDR2 YYREEE (reference sequence). Trimming removed 4 bases from V and 10 bases from J, with 15 bases in between. CDR3 bases: TGTGCCAGCAGCGAGGGACCTGTCGGAGAGCAGTTCTTC. This sequence encodes CASSEGPVGEQFF.

The rearrangement joins TRBV4-1 to TRBJ1-1, with no clear D. The CDR3 contains 11 residues. CDR1 and CDR2 from the germline V gene are MGHRA and YSYEKL. V was trimmed by 6 bases and J by 9 bases, leaving 11 bases between them. The CDR3 is CASSQSSKAFF. The CDR3 nucleotides are TGCGCCAGCAGTCAGTCCTCTAAAGCTTTCTTT.

The chain employs TRBV7-6 and TRBJ2-7; D is unresolved. With 5 bases removed from V and 3 bases from J, the gap between germline ends came to 8 bases. CDR1 is SGHVS and CDR2 is FNYEAQ in the germline V gene. The CDR3 covers 12 residues. The CDR3 coding sequence is TGTGCCAGCAGCGCCAACGGCTACGAGCAGTACTTC. Protein: CASSANGYEQYF. Full variable domain (missing parts from reference TRBV7-6 and TRBJ2-7): GAGVSQSPRYKVTKRGQDVALRCDPISGHVSLYWYRQALGQGPEFLTYFNYEAQQDKSGLPNDRFSAERPEGSISTLTIQRTEQRDSAMYRCASSANGYEQYFGPGTRLTVT.

About this clonotype itself: A much larger clone is a single base away; this may be a read error. This chain joins TRBV7-2 and TRBJ1-5; D is possibly TRBD1 (5 bases). Germline V gene lookup returns CDR1 SGHTA and CDR2 FQGNSA. The CDR3 sequence is 14 residues long. CDR3 DNA: TGTGCCAGCAGACTAACTGTGGGGGATCAGTCCCAGCATTTT. It translates to CASRLTVGDQSQHF.

The table lists this clonotype with a few counts. The rearrangement uses TRBV5-1 and TRBJ2-3, with TRBD2 as a possible D gene (6 bases). Looked up from germline, CDR1 is SGHRS and CDR2 is YFSETQ. The CDR3 consists of 15 residues. Trimming left V 0 bases short and J 2 bases short, with 10 bases between. CDR3 in amino acids: CASSLGSGDTDTQYF. CDR3 coding DNA: TGCGCCAGCAGCTTGGGTAGCGGCGACACAGATACGCAGTATTTT.

The chain links TRBV10-3 to TRBJ2-7; D is possibly TRBD1 (6 bases). The germline V gene encodes CDR1 ENHRY and CDR2 SYGVKD. V was pared by 3 bases and J by 2 bases, with 23 bases between. The length of the CDR3 is 18 residues. CDR3 sequence: CAISEVWDKDSHPYEQYF. The DNA of the CDR3 is TGTGCCATCAGTGAAGTGTGGGACAAGGACAGTCACCCCTACGAGCAGTACTTC.

The CDR3 bases are TGCGCCAGCAGTGAGACGATGCAGGTCTCCTACGAGCAGTACTTC. Its translation: CASSETMQVSYEQYF. This rearrangement joins TRBV10-2 to TRBJ2-7; D not certain. The length of the CDR3 is 15 residues. Trimming cost V 2 bases and J 0 bases, with 11 bases left between them. Germline assignment: CDR1 WSHSY and CDR2 SAAADI.

This rearrangement joins TRBV30 to TRBJ1-6; no clear D gene. Per the germline V gene, CDR1 is GTSNPN and CDR2 is SVGIG (reference sequence). Trimming took 5 bases from V and 5 from J, leaving 13 bases between them. This CDR3 has 14 amino acids. The CDR3 nucleotides read TGTGCCTGGCGTCGAACGGGAGATAATTCACCCCTCCACTTT. Amino acids: CAWRRTGDNSPLHF. The variable domain in full, completed from reference TRBV30 and TRBJ1-6, reads SQTIHQWPATLVQPVGSPLSLECTVEGTSNPNLYWYRQAAGRGLQLLFYSVGIGQISSEVPQNLSASRPQDRQFILSSKKLLLSDSGFYLCAWRRTGDNSPLHFGNGTRLTVT.

The chain is built from TRBV11-2 and TRBJ2-1; TRBD2 agrees at 9 bases. V lost 5 bases to trimming and J lost 4 bases; unmatched junction nucleotides: 9. Germline V lookup: CDR1 SGHAT, CDR2 FQNNGV. The CDR3 totals 16 residues. The CDR3 protein is CASSLYSREGYNEQFF. The CDR3 coding sequence is TGTGCCAGCAGCCTATATTCGCGGGAGGGATACAATGAGCAGTTCTTC. The full variable domain, with the rest looked up from reference TRBV11-2 and TRBJ2-1, is EAGVAQSPRYKIIEKRQSVAFWCNPISGHATLYWYQQILGQGPKLLIQFQNNGVVDDSQLPKDRFSAERLKGVDSTLKIQPAKLEDSAVYLCASSLYSREGYNEQFFGPGTRLTVL.

A few counts support this clonotype. The chain uses TRBV11-2 and TRBJ2-7; no clear D gene. Germline CDR1 is SGHAT and CDR2 is FQNNGV. Trimming pared 5 bases from V and 2 bases from J, leaving 19 bases between. This CDR3 is 16 amino acids long. CDR3: CASSPEPGRATYEQYF. CDR3 sequence (DNA): TGTGCCAGCAGCCCGGAACCGGGTCGCGCAACCTACGAGCAGTACTTC. Filled out from reference TRBV11-2 and TRBJ2-7, the complete variable domain reads EAGVAQSPRYKIIEKRQSVAFWCNPISGHATLYWYQQILGQGPKLLIQFQNNGVVDDSQLPKDRFSAERLKGVDSTLKIQPAKLEDSAVYLCASSPEPGRATYEQYFGPGTRLTVT.

The chain carries TRBV19 and TRBJ2-3; 12 nucleotides align to TRBD2. J gave up 3 bases and V 6 bases, and 4 bases lay outside the gene matches. CDR1 and CDR2 (germline): LNHDA, SQIVND (reference sequence). This CDR3 is built from 15 residues. The CDR3 nucleotides are TGTGCCAGTAGAAGAGGGACTAGCGGGACAGATACGCAGTATTTT. Translating gives CASRRGTSGTDTQYF.

In this sample, this clonotype turned up a few times. The rearrangement uses TRBV4-1 and TRBJ1-4; 12 bases agree with TRBD1. The CDR3 is 17 amino acids. The germline V gene has CDR1 MGHRA and CDR2 YSYEKL. Losses at the gene ends were 1 base for V and 8 bases for J; bases not matched to a gene: 8. The DNA for the CDR3 is TGCGCCAGCAGCCAAGCGGGACAGGGGGCCGGAGAGGAAAAACTGTTTTTT. This gives the protein CASSQAGQGAGEEKLFF.

The V and J genes are TRBV12-3 or TRBV12-4 and TRBJ1-2, with D perhaps matching TRBD1 (5 bases). This CDR3 comprises 15 residues. V was clipped by 6 bases and J by 7 bases, with 21 bases between them. The CDR3 loop reads CASSPLLGRGSGYTF. The CDR3 DNA reads as TGTGCCAGCAGCCCTCTGCTGGGTAGGGGAAGTGGCTACACCTTC.

The genes are TRBV7-4 and TRBJ1-1, with D maybe TRBD1 (6 bases). Germline V CDR1 and CDR2: SGHVT, SQSDAQ. This CDR3 region has 12 residues. V dropped 7 bases and J dropped 7 bases, with 13 bases sitting between them. CDR3 bases: TGTGCCAGCACCCGGAGGGGGTTTGAAGCTTTCTTT. Translating gives CASTRRGFEAFF. The full variable domain, rest sourced from reference TRBV7-4 and TRBJ1-1, is GAGVSQSPRYKVAKRGRDVALRCDSISGHVTLYWYRQTLGQGSEVLTYSQSDAQRDKSGRPSGRFSAERPERSVSTLKIQRTEQGDSAVYLCASTRRGFEAFFGQGTRLTVV.

This clonotype has just a few counts. The chain links TRBV4-1 to TRBJ2-2; possible D gene TRBD2, 6 bases. There are 15 residues in the CDR3. V lost 5 bases and J lost 5, with 15 bases in between. Germline CDR1 MGHRA, CDR2 YSYEKL. CDR3 region: CASSIRLDGTGELFF. CDR3 nucleotides: TGCGCCAGCAGCATACGACTAGACGGAACCGGGGAGCTGTTTTTT.